This record looks at one T cell receptor (beta chain) sequence and its context. As yet, its antigen is unknown. Using constant-segment primers, 5'RACE produced TCR alpha and TCR beta cDNA libraries carrying sample barcodes and UMIs. TCRdb recomputed calls from the 5' RACE reads with MiXCR, one row per CDR3 protein. The sample consists of fewer than 400,000 distinct CDR3 sequences, roughly 13% of them appearing once. This specimen belongs to a study of T-cell memory formation after mild COVID-19. Looking at the study overall: Clusters were largely donor specific.

V was pared by 2 bases and J by 5 bases, with 15 bases between. The CDR3 runs to 15 residues. Germline V gene data show CDR1 as ENHRY and CDR2 as SYGVKD. Study-wide points: Contracting clones from day 15 to 85 showed balanced CD4/CD8; later expanders favored CD4+. Mainly in CM and EM were contracting CD4+ clones; CD8+ were in EMRA.

The sequence was collected from a man aged 18-30 years who had mild COVID-19 (a few samples of this study predate the infection). Cell type and time point are not known. The J gene is TRBJ1-2, the V gene TRBV10-3, with D unclear. Sequenced input: PBMCs or a T cell subset sorted from them (not recorded which). CDR3 sequence reads: CAISEEGILKYGYTF. CDR3 DNA: TGTGCCATCAGTGAGGAGGGCATCCTGAAGTATGGCTACACCTTC.